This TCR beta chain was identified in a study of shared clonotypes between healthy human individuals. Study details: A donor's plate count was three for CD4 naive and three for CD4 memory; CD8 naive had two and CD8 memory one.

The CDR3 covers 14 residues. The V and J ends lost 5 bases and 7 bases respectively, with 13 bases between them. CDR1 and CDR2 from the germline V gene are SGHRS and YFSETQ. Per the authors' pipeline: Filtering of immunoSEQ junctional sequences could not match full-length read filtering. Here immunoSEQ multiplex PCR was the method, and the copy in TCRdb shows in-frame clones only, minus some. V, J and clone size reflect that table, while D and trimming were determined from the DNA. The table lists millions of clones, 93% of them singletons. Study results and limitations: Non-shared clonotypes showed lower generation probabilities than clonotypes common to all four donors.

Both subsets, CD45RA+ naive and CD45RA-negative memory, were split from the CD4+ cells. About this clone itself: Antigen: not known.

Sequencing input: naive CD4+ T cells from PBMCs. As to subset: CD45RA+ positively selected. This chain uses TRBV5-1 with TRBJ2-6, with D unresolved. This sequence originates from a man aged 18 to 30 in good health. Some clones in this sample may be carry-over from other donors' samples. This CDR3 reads CASRSDLFANVLTF. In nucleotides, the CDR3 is TGCGCCAGCAGATCTGACCTGTTCGCCAACGTCCTGACTTTC.